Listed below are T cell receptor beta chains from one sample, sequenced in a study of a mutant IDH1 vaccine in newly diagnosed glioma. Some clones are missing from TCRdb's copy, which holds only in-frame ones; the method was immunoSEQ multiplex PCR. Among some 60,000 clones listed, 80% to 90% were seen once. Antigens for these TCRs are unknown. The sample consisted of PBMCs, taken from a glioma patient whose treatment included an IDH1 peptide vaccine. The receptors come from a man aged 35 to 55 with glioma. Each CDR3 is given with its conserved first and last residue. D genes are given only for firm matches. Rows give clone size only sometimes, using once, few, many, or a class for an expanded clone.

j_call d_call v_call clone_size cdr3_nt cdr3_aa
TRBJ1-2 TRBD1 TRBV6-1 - TGTGCCAGCAGGGGGACAGACGGGCCGGGCTACACCTTC CASRGTDGPGYTF
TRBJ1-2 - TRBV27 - TGTGCCAGCAGTTTGGGACGGCTCTATGGCTACACCTTC CASSLGRLYGYTF
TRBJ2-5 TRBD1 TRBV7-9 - TGTGCCAGCAGCTTAGCGGGGGCAGGGGGCGTAGAGACCCAGTACTTC CASSLAGAGGVETQYF
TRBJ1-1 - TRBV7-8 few TGTGCCAGCAGTAAAACAAAGGGGCTTCGGGACACTGAAGCTTTCTTT CASSKTKGLRDTEAFF
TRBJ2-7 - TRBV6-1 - TGTGCCAGCAGTGAGCTGGGGGGCTACGGCGAGCAGTACTTC CASSELGGYGEQYF
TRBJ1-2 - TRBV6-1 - TGTGCCAGCAGTGAAGCGCGGGGGGTCTATGGCTACACCTTC CASSEARGVYGYTF
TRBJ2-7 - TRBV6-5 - TGTGCCAGATATATACCTAGTATTCGGTACGAGCAGTACTTC CARYIPSIRYEQYF
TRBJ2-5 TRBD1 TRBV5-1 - TGCGCCAGCAGCCCCACCCGACAGGGGGCTTTTGGGACCCAGTACTTC CASSPTRQGAFGTQYF
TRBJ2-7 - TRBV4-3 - TGCGCCAGCAGCCAAGTTGTCACCTACGAGCAGTACTTC CASSQVVTYEQYF
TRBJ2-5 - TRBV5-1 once TGCGCCAGCAGCTTGGCAGGTCAATGGGGGGAGACCCAGTACTTC CASSLAGQWGETQYF
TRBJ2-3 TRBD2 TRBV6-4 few TGTGCCAGCAGTGAATCTAGCGGAGGCACAGATACGCAGTATTTT CASSESSGGTDTQYF
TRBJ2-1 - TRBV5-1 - TGCGCCAGCAGCCTTGTGGCGAGCGGTGCCTACAATGAGCAGTTCTTC CASSLVASGAYNEQFF
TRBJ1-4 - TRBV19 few TGTGCCAGTAGTCTCCGAGGACAACTTAATGAAAAACTGTTTTTT CASSLRGQLNEKLFF
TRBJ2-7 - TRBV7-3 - TGTGCCAGCAGCCGGGACACCCGCTCTTCCGAGCAGTACTTC CASSRDTRSSEQYF
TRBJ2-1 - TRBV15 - TGTGCCACCAGCAGAGATCAAAGGGAGGAGCAGTTCTTC CATSRDQREEQFF
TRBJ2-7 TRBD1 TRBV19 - TGTGCCAGTAGCCTATCCCGGGACAGCGCGAAAAAGTACTTC CASSLSRDSAKKYF
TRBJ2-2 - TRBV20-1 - TGCAGCGTCCGACGGGAAGGGGAGCTGTTTTTT CSVRREGELFF
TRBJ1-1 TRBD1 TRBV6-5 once TGTGCCAGCAGTTACTCGGACAGGGGAGGCACTGAAGCTTTCTTT CASSYSDRGGTEAFF
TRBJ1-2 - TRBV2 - TGTGCCAGCAGCCCCGGACAGCTCTATGGCTACACCTTC CASSPGQLYGYTF
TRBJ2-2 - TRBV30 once TGTGCCTGGAGTGAGATCGGACAGTTCGCCGGGGAGCTGTTTTTT CAWSEIGQFAGELFF
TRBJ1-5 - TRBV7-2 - TGTGCCAGCAGGCCCTATAGCAATCAGCCCCAGCATTTT CASRPYSNQPQHF
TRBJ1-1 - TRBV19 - TGTGCCAGTAGTATTGGCAGAGGGACTGAAGCTTTCTTT CASSIGRGTEAFF
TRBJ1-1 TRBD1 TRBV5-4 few TGTGCCAGCAGTTGGGACAGGGGAGCTTTCTTT CASSWDRGAFF
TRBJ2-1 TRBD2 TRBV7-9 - TGTGCCAGCAGCTTAGCCGGTCTAGCGGGAAGGTCCTACAATGAGCAGTTCTTC CASSLAGLAGRSYNEQFF
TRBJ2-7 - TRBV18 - TGTGCCAGCTCACCACGGCAGGGTTCCTACGAGCAGTACTTC CASSPRQGSYEQYF
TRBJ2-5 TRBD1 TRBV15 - TGTGCCACCAGCAGAGCGACAGGGAGCCAAGAGACCCAGTACTTC CATSRATGSQETQYF
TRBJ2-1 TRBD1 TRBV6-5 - TGTGCCAGCAGTTCTCCAGGGGGTAGGGATGAGCAGTTCTTC CASSSPGGRDEQFF
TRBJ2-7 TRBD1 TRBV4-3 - TGCGCCAGCAGTTTGGGACAGGGGGCCTACGAGCAGTACTTC CASSLGQGAYEQYF
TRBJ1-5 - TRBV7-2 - TGTGCCAGCAGCTCTGGAGACGGACGGCTCAATCAGCCCCAGCATTTT CASSSGDGRLNQPQHF
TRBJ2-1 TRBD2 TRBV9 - TGTGCCAGCAGCGTTGGACTAGAGGAGCATGAGCAGTTCTTC CASSVGLEEHEQFF
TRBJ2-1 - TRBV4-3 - TGCGCCAGCAGCCAAGTCTTGGGGTCTGGACACGGCAATGAGCAGTTCTTC CASSQVLGSGHGNEQFF
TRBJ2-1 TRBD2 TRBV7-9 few TGTGCCAGCAGCCAATCGGGACTATTCAATGAGCAGTTCTTC CASSQSGLFNEQFF
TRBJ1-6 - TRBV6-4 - TGTGCCAGCAGTGAATGGAGCTCCTATAATTCACCCCTCCACTTT CASSEWSSYNSPLHF
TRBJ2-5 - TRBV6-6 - TGTGCCAGCACCCAAGTTCAAGAGACCCAGTACTTC CASTQVQETQYF
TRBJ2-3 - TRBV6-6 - TGTGCCAGCAGTCCCCGGGACCCCACAGATACGCAGTATTTT CASSPRDPTDTQYF
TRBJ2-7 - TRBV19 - TGTGCCAGTAGTGGAGACTACGAGCAGTACTTC CASSGDYEQYF
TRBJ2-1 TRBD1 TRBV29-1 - TGCAGCGTTGAGGGACAGGGATTCTACAATGAGCAGTTCTTC CSVEGQGFYNEQFF
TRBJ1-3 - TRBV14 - TGTGCCAGCAGTGGCAGAAGAGCGGTATCTGGAAACACCATATATTTT CASSGRRAVSGNTIYF
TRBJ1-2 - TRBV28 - TGTGCCAGCAGTCCAGCCCCGTCGACAGGCGGGTTCAGAGGGTATGGCTACACCTTC CASSPAPSTGGFRGYGYTF
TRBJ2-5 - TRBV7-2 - TGTGCCAGCGGCAGACAAGCGACGGGGGAGACCCAGTACTTC CASGRQATGETQYF
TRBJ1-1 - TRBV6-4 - TGTGCCAGCAGTAGGGACACGGCTTTTGGAACTGAAGCTTTCTTT CASSRDTAFGTEAFF
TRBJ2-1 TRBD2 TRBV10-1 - TGCGCCAGCACGAAGCCCTTAGCGGGAGAAAGAGTGGGCAACAATGAGCAGTTCTTC CASTKPLAGERVGNNEQFF
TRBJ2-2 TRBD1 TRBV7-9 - TGTGCCAGCAGCTTAGTACAGGGGACGGACACCGGGGAGCTGTTTTTT CASSLVQGTDTGELFF
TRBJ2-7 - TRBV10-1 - TGCGCCAGCAGTCCTGTCCCGGGGTCCTACGAGCAGTACTTC CASSPVPGSYEQYF